Sequencing of this T cell receptor beta chain was carried out in a study of cytomegalovirus exposure and HLA in healthy donors (dated by TCRdb to between 2016 and 2019). For the study in its entirety: An earlier analysis of more than 550 of the donors reported approximately 300 Gb of sequence data and around 110 million unique TCR beta sequences obtained from approximately 180 million T cells. An early release that covered several hundred HLA-typed donors contained 250 to 350 gigabases of sequencing data and tens of millions of unique TCR sequences. The genetic ancestry cluster associated with self-reported Caucasian donors included over 80% of the roughly 380 genotyped donors. The study aimed to test whether signatures of past pathogen exposure could be identified by cataloging public T cell receptors. The study used immunosequencing to profile the T cell repertoires of approximately 640 subjects and linked those repertoires to cytomegalovirus serostatus. In addition to the first cohort of around 670 subjects, a separate validation cohort of 120 different subjects was used. To predict cytomegalovirus infection status, the study combined high-throughput TCR immunosequencing, statistical association of individual TCRs with disease status, and machine learning. To study patterns of TCR occurrence, a later analysis re-analyzed previously published TCR beta repertoires from around 660 donors and added high-resolution HLA genotyping. Rather than drawing on any new phenotypic data, the later analysis identified candidate immune exposures from TCR beta sequences and the way those sequences occurred across donors. An earlier analysis of approximately 580 of the donors used high-throughput TCR beta sequencing to judge whether each TCR beta V gene segment behaved as functional or pseudogenic. Donor age, sex, ethnicity and CMV serostatus were collected together with the repertoire data. Genome-wide SNP genotypes for about three fifths of the roughly 700 donors were used in a later genetic analysis, which treated that subset as a discovery cohort. All discovery cohort repertoires had been generated using a single sequencing platform. Both class I and class II loci were covered by HLA typing, at four-digit resolution. The number of typed donors differed by locus: about 620-630 for A, B, C, DRB1 and DQB1; 522 for DQA1; around 580 for DPA1; and some 450 for DPB1. Because of strong linkage in the cohort, five DR-DQ haplotypes were treated as single units for association and clustering. On average, around 230,000 unique TCR beta nucleotide sequences were sequenced per donor among several hundred genotyped donors of the cohort, with about 17% of those sequences being non-productive. Beyond this particular receptor, the publication reports: It was suggested by the authors that the approach could potentially be generalized to other disease states and immunological phenotypes. Linkage disequilibrium might explain the correlated functional status among segregating V segments, but an unknown experimental factor could not be excluded. Strong co-occurrence of HLA alleles, especially DR and DQ, made assigning TCR associations to individual alleles difficult. Specific HLA alleles were associated with over 15,000 TCR beta sequences at a false discovery rate of 0.05 in a later analysis. The study gave a list of some 150 TCR beta chains associated with cytomegalovirus. A later analysis reported that several top co-occurrence clusters appeared linked to parvovirus B19, influenza, CMV and Epstein-Barr virus. In vitro tests confirmed that a few of the cytomegalovirus-associated TCR beta chains recognize cytomegalovirus antigens. A later genetic analysis associated a missense DCLRE1C variant with V-gene and J-gene trimming of TCR beta chains, and an independent cohort replicated the association. Because HLA typing was missing for some donors at each locus, association tests included only the typed subset. Most CMV-associated TCR beta chains appeared to be HLA-restricted in a later analysis, and the HLA associations seemed to be driven largely by CMV exposure. The presence/absence analyses assumed that sequencing depth was roughly uniform across donors, and that assumption may not be true. In a later analysis, HLA-associated TCR beta chains showed more clonal expansion and lower generation probabilities than non-associated chains that were equally common. The only immune exposure information available for the cohort was CMV serostatus. A cluster of highly shared sequence variants was judged likely to represent a technical artifact of the sequencing pipeline. This cohort had only TCR beta chains sequenced, and the lack of alpha or paired-chain data limited which features could be detected. The classifier was reported to diagnose cytomegalovirus status with high specificity and sensitivity in both the original and validation cohorts. The earlier analysis of about 600 of the donors excluded roughly 17 rarely observed V segments, including chromosome 9 orphons, because counts were too low. A further reported finding was that TCR beta sequences accurately predicted the HLA-A and HLA-B alleles for most subjects in the first cohort. In a later analysis, TCR association rates were found to vary across HLA loci, with the most associated TCRs seen for DRB1 alleles and the fewest for HLA-C alleles. Most TCR sequences were observed very rarely across donors, whereas some public TCRs were present in many individuals. A later genetic analysis reported fewer N-insertions in productive TCRs among donors in an Asian-associated ancestry cluster than the approximately 700-donor mean. Some IMGT-functional V segments, including TRBV6-2 and TRBV6-3, could not be told apart with the 87-base-pair reads, so those segments were excluded. In an earlier analysis of approximately 590 of the donors, most TCR beta V segments appeared in productive rearrangements about 90% or about 30% of the time, broadly matching IMGT annotations.

The cohort consisted of 600 to 750 healthy bone marrow donors. At the time of sampling, every cohort member was nominally healthy, though immune exposures that went unrecorded were likely present. The donor tested CMV seronegative, placing the donor among the 350 or so seronegative members of the cohort. A peripheral blood sample was collected from each donor, and TCR beta sequencing was performed on peripheral blood mononuclear cells. The Qiagen DNeasy Blood Extraction Kit was used to extract genomic DNA from the blood cell samples. The receptor library was made with the immunoSEQ multiplex PCR assay. The multiplex PCR relied on a mix of 60 forward primers for TCR Vbeta segments and 13 reverse primers for TCR Jbeta segments. A multiplex PCR assay on genomic DNA amplified the CDR3 region of rearranged TCR beta genes. The amplified TCR beta libraries were sequenced on the Illumina HiSeq System as 87-base-pair reads. The original pipeline was this. Across the 700 or so repertoires, a later analysis counted approximately 83 million unique TCR beta chains, around 11 million of which were shared by at least two donors. To remove PCR and sequencing errors, raw reads were error-corrected and collapsed into unique sequences using a nearest-neighbor algorithm that merged closely related sequences. V, D and J gene segments were assigned by aligning CDR3 sequences to IMGT reference sequences. For a sequence to be retained, a match of at least six nucleotides to both a V gene segment and a J gene segment was required. A rearrangement counted as productive if the CDR3 had no stop codons and remained in frame with V and J, and every other rearrangement counted as non-productive. CDR3 was defined according to IMGT convention as the region running from the second conserved V-encoded cysteine to the conserved J-encoded phenylalanine. Sequences without an unambiguous match to a single V gene segment were excluded from the earlier analysis of 450 to 650 of the donors. An earlier analysis of approximately 590 of the donors called V segments functional above 56.7% productive rearrangements and segregating when the between-donor standard deviation exceeded 5%. To diagnose cytomegalovirus status from the catalog of TCR beta chain sequences, a statistical classification framework was built. In a later analysis, V and J genes were assigned by comparing TCR nucleotide sequences against IMGT/GENE-DB human TR gene sequences. The TCRdist pipeline was used in a later analysis to assign CDR3 sequences and most-parsimonious VDJ recombination scenarios. In a later analysis, each TCR beta chain was defined by its CDR3 amino acid sequence together with its V-gene family, and reads without a unique V-gene family were excluded. As a way to deal with suspected cross-contamination and a sequencing artifact, a later analysis dropped 640 or so nucleotide sequences that were highly shared and had low generation probability. A later analysis calculated a clonal expansion index for each public chain from normalized within-repertoire ranks of inferred template counts. A later analysis computed generation probabilities with a VDJ recombination model fitted to out-of-frame rearrangements, and checked the results against IGoR. In a later analysis, TCR-TCR, TCR-HLA and TCR-CMV co-occurrence was scored with hypergeometric tests, and a repertoire-size bias correction was applied to TCR pairs. False discovery rates were estimated in a later analysis by permuting HLA or CMV assignments 20 times. In a later analysis, co-occurring TCRs were grouped with DBSCAN, and TCRdist sequence similarity was added when clustering was performed within HLA-allele-positive subsets. Repertoires with fewer than 30,000 or more than 120,000 public chains, plus five repertoires with anomalous nucleotide sharing, were excluded from co-occurrence clustering. The source is immuneACCESS, and TCRdb retained only in-frame sequences with V and J called. Part of the clones is not carried over; for the studies checked, unresolved V genes explain less than half of this, and the remainder is unexplained. V and J calls and clone size follow that table, whereas D and trimming were derived from the DNA. This sample's clone table shows tens of thousands of clones. The top ten clonotypes cover 1.5% to 2% of the sample.

The junction carries 16 bases between V and J, which are trimmed by 1 base and 4 bases respectively. CDR1 is given as SGHAT and CDR2 as FQNNGV, both from the germline V gene. Inclusive of the bounding cysteine and phenylalanine, the CDR3 is 16 residues long. Solely the CDR3 DNA is kept, with 48 bases framed from the first base. With respect to this clone: Its antigen specificity is not known.

This TCR was sampled from a woman in her twenties or thirties in good health and CMV-seronegative. Here the chain combines TRBV11-2 and TRBJ1-1; perhaps TRBD1 is the D gene, with 5 bases matching. The specimen sequenced was PBMCs. The CDR3 in this case is CASSLAGGDLGTEAFF. At the DNA level, the sequence is TGTGCCAGCAGCTTAGCTGGGGGGGATTTGGGCACTGAAGCTTTCTTT.